The rows below give T cell receptor beta chains drawn from one sample of a study of shared clonotypes between healthy human individuals. The assay was immunoSEQ multiplex PCR, and TCRdb's table has in-frame clones only and misses some. Among more than 1.2 million clones listed, around 98.5% were seen once. The sample was naive CD4+ T cells sorted from blood. Receptors originate from a man aged 25 to 40 in good health. Both conserved end residues are part of each CDR3. A D gene is named only where the DNA matches it firmly. Size values are once, few and many counts, or a class for expanded clones, and some rows have none.

>TRBD1|TRBV4-1|NA|TRBJ1-5
TGCGCCAGCAAAGGACAGGGCAATCAGCCCCAGCATTTT
CASKGQGNQPQHF
>NA|TRBV18|NA|TRBJ1-1
TGTGCCAGCTCACCAAGGGGTAGCACTGAAGCTTTCTTT
CASSPRGSTEAFF
>NA|TRBV15|NA|TRBJ2-1
TGTGCCACCAGCAGTTTGGGCAGATACAATGAGCAGTTCTTC
CATSSLGRYNEQFF
>TRBD2|TRBV5-4|NA|TRBJ2-7
TGTGCCAGCAGCCGGGGACTAGCGGCCTACGAGCAGTACTTC
CASSRGLAAYEQYF
>TRBD1|TRBV19|NA|TRBJ1-4
TGTGCCAGCAGCCCGAGGGACAGCGCGGGAAAACTGTTTTTT
CASSPRDSAGKLFF
>TRBD1|TRBV5-6|NA|TRBJ2-1
TGTGCCAGCAGATTCGACAGGGTGTCCTACAATGAGCAGTTCTTC
CASRFDRVSYNEQFF
>NA|TRBV11-1|NA|TRBJ2-3
TGTGCCAGCAGCCCCCGATATGGGAGCGCCACAGATACGCAGTATTTT
CASSPRYGSATDTQYF
>NA|TRBV7-2|NA|TRBJ2-3
TGTGCCAGCAGCTTACGGGTTTTCGGCACAGATACGCAGTATTTT
CASSLRVFGTDTQYF
>NA|TRBV29-1|NA|TRBJ2-7
TGCAGCGTTGGGACTGTCGACGAGCAGTACTTC
CSVGTVDEQYF
>TRBD1|TRBV14|NA|TRBJ2-7
TGTGCCAGCAGCCACGGGACAGTTAGGGTGGGCTACGAGCAGTACTTC
CASSHGTVRVGYEQYF
>TRBD1|TRBV7-8|NA|TRBJ2-2
TGTGCCAGCAGCCCGAGGGACAGGATGCGCTCAGTGAACACCGGGGAGCTGTTTTTT
CASSPRDRMRSVNTGELFF
>TRBD1|TRBV5-4|NA|TRBJ1-4
TGTGCCAGCAGCTTAGGGGACAGGCCGAATGAAAAACTGTTTTTT
CASSLGDRPNEKLFF
>NA|TRBV27|NA|TRBJ1-5
TGTGCCAGCAGTTTACGGGGATTTGCAGATCAGCCCCAGCATTTT
CASSLRGFADQPQHF
>NA|TRBV7-9|NA|TRBJ1-2
TGTGCCAGCAGACAGGCCGACACCCTGAGGTATGGCTACACCTTC
CASRQADTLRYGYTF
>TRBD1|TRBV29-1|NA|TRBJ2-3
TGCAGCGTGGACAGGGAGGTCGATACGCAGTATTTT
CSVDREVDTQYF
>NA|TRBV11-3|NA|TRBJ2-1
TGTGCCAGCAGCTTGTCCTTCTCCTACAATGAGCAGTTCTTC
CASSLSFSYNEQFF
>TRBD2|TRBV6-1|NA|TRBJ2-5
TGTGCCAGCAGTGAATGGAGCGGGAGGGCCGGGTTGAAAGAGACCCAGTACTTC
CASSEWSGRAGLKETQYF
>TRBD2|TRBV5-6|NA|TRBJ2-3
TGTGCCAGCAGCTTGGTCCTAGCGGGGGCCACAGATACGCAGTATTTT
CASSLVLAGATDTQYF
>NA|TRBV9|NA|TRBJ2-2
TGTGCCAGCAGCGTAGCTGCGAACACCGGGGAGCTGTTTTTT
CASSVAANTGELFF
>NA|TRBV9|NA|TRBJ2-1
TGTGCCAGCAGCGTGACGGGATCGACCTACAATGAGCAGTTCTTC
CASSVTGSTYNEQFF
>NA|TRBV10-3|NA|TRBJ1-2
TGTGCCATCAGTGACCCCTTCGCGGGGGGCGCAAATGGCTACACCTTC
CAISDPFAGGANGYTF
>NA|TRBV18|NA|TRBJ2-3
TGTGCCAGCTCACCAGAAAAAACCACAGATACGCAGTATTTT
CASSPEKTTDTQYF
>NA|TRBV5-1|NA|TRBJ1-1
TGCGCCAGCAAACTAACGGCGAACTCTGAAGCTTTCTTT
CASKLTANSEAFF
>TRBD2|TRBV5-6|NA|TRBJ2-2
TGTGCCAGCCTAAGAGGCGGGAGAGGACTCACCGGGGAGCTGTTTTTT
CASLRGGRGLTGELFF
>TRBD2|TRBV13|NA|TRBJ2-2
TGTGCCAGCAGCTACCGGACTAGCGAGAACACCGGGGAGCTGTTTTTT
CASSYRTSENTGELFF
>NA|TRBV15|NA|TRBJ2-7
TGTGCCACCAGCAGTTACAGGGGGGGCGGGAGAGGGTACGAGCAGTACTTC
CATSSYRGGGRGYEQYF
>TRBD2|TRBV18|once|TRBJ2-1
TGTGCCAGCTCACCACCCCCAAGTAGCGGGAGGGCCAATGAGCAGTTCTTC
CASSPPPSSGRANEQFF
>NA|TRBV7-2|NA|TRBJ1-5
TGTGCCAGCTGTCTCCTAGAGGGTCCCCAGCATTTT
CASCLLEGPQHF
>TRBD2|TRBV9|NA|TRBJ2-7
TGTGCCAGCAGCGTAGGCGGGAGTTTCTACGAGCAGTACTTC
CASSVGGSFYEQYF
>NA|TRBV6-1|NA|TRBJ2-3
TGTGCCAGCAGTCTAGGGTATAGAGATACGCAGTATTTT
CASSLGYRDTQYF
>NA|TRBV6-1|NA|TRBJ2-7
TGTGCCAGCAGGGACAGTCCCTGGTTCTACGAGCAGTACTTC
CASRDSPWFYEQYF
>TRBD2|TRBV15|once|TRBJ2-5
TGTGCCACCAGCAGTGGCTTAAAGGCGGGAGCGGGGGGGGAGACCCAGTACTTC
CATSSGLKAGAGGETQYF
>NA|TRBV28|NA|TRBJ2-5
TGTGCCAGCAGCCTGGGGACCTCGACAGAGGGAGAGACCCAGTACTTC
CASSLGTSTEGETQYF
>TRBD2|TRBV19|NA|TRBJ2-1
TGTGCCAGTAAGGCGGGAGGGTGGAACAATGAGCAGTTCTTC
CASKAGGWNNEQFF
>NA|TRBV5-4|once|TRBJ2-3
TGTGCCAGCAGCTTTCTACAGGAGAGCACAGATACGCAGTATTTT
CASSFLQESTDTQYF
>TRBD2|TRBV7-2|NA|TRBJ2-7
TGTGCCAGCAGCTTAGCGCCCCCCTTAGCGGGAGGGCCATACGAGCAGTACTTC
CASSLAPPLAGGPYEQYF
>NA|TRBV10-3|NA|TRBJ1-2
TGTGCCATCAGTGAGAGGGCTAACTATGGCTACACCTTC
CAISERANYGYTF
>NA|TRBV9|NA|TRBJ2-1
TGTGCCAGCAGCGTAGGTGCCGGGAGTAGAGAATTCAATGAGCAGTTCTTC
CASSVGAGSREFNEQFF
>NA|TRBV13|NA|TRBJ1-5
TGTGCCAGCAGCTTAGGGAGCAATCAGCCCCAGCATTTT
CASSLGSNQPQHF